This TCR beta chain was found in a study of shared clonotypes between healthy human individuals (dated by TCRdb to the early 2020s). A note on the overall study: Three men and a couple of women, aged 18 to 49 years, made up the cohort. For each donor, three plates each were used for CD4 naive and CD4 memory, two plates were used for CD8 naive, and one plate was used for CD8 memory. To estimate repertoire size and how much clonotype sharing occurs between individuals, the study deeply sequenced the blood TCR repertoires of several healthy adults. Libraries were prepared and TCR repertoires were sequenced by different laboratories using diverse techniques, in order to increase sequencing depth and limit assay-specific biases. Leukapheresis yielded between about 0.94 and 9.5 billion PBMCs per donor.

In the case of this clone: Its antigen is still unknown. The input lacks base qualities; no much larger clone sits a single base away.

Using the deep immunoSEQ assay, TCR CDR3 regions were amplified from genomic DNA by multiplex PCR. For each cell subset, the extracted genomic DNA was distributed evenly across all wells of several immunoSEQ 96-well plates, and each plate served as one replicate. For sorted subsets, approximately 210 ng genomic DNA, equal to 30,000 or so T cell genomes, was loaded into each replicate PCR. Purified libraries were measured with a Qubit 3.0 fluorometer, size-checked on a Bioanalyzer 2100, and measured again with the KAPA Library Quantification kit. Every immunoSEQ 96-well plate was sequenced on a separate single-read 150-cycle Illumina NextSeq 550 flow cell. On the authors' methods: Because the immunoSEQ output included only junctional sequences and no quality scores, the filtering could not be the same as the filtering used for full-length reads. To assign V/J genes and CDR3, sequences were annotated against IMGT germline references using PyIR, a Python wrapper for IgBLAST v1.9. Reads with weak V/J assignments (E-value above 1e-6), missing CDR3, stop codons, out-of-frame junctions, or ambiguous translated residues were removed. V3J clonotypes were defined by identical inferred V gene, J gene, and CDR3 amino acid sequence. Percentage overlap between repertoires was calculated by dividing the number of shared unique clonotypes by the size of the smaller repertoire. Three approaches were used to assess repertoire richness: RTK rarefaction, the Chao1 estimator, and Recon v2.1 estimates of unobserved clonotypes. For all TCRbeta clonotypes obtained by the gDNA method from several donors, generation probabilities were computed with OLGA. TCRdb took this table from immuneACCESS and kept in-frame rearrangements with V and J called. Such tables lack part of the clones; where checked against another copy, unresolved V genes explain under half of the gap, and the rest is unexplained. Clone size and V and J calls were adopted from that table, with D and trimming inferred from the DNA. Within this sample are roughly 1.4 million clones, with about 98.5% of them counted one time only. Of the sample, around 0.38% is held by the ten largest clones.

Spanning cysteine to phenylalanine, the CDR3 consists of 13 amino acids. Just the 39-base CDR3 DNA is kept, in frame starting at base 1. The germline V gene provides CDR1 SNHLY and CDR2 FYNNEI. V is reduced by 7 bases and J by 0 bases, leaving a spacing of 9 bases between them. Findings and caveats that apply to the study as a whole: Sampling was limited to blood, and TCR repertoires in tissue likely differ from TCR repertoires in blood. Naive subsets generally had larger estimated clonotype richness than memory subsets. Pairwise subsampling indicated that sequencing depth was expected to affect the degree of clonotype sharing among donors. Around 5.4% of naive CD4, 3% to 4% of naive CD8, roughly 2.4% of memory CD4, and around 0.42% of memory CD8 clonotypes were shared across a few donors. Even with the large sequencing depth, rarefaction of the sorted-subset datasets indicated that sequencing was incomplete. Clonotypes shared by all four sorted-subset donors showed higher generation probabilities than non-shared clonotypes. Because the study included a small number of donors, the genetic and exposure-history diversity represented was limited.

The donors were healthy, HIV-negative adults who had no recently reported acute infections or vaccinations. Every donor was a Caucasian adult residing in Nashville, Tennessee, USA. CD4+ T cells were enriched through magnetic negative selection, after which naive cells were positively selected on CD45RA and the remaining negative fraction served as the memory subset. Blood was obtained by leukapheresis, after which PBMCs were separated by Ficoll-Histopaque density gradient centrifugation and cryopreserved in liquid nitrogen vapor phase. Analytical flow cytometry was used to check the purity and quantity of each magnetically sorted T cell population. Genomic DNA was isolated from each sorted fraction and quantified by UV absorbance on a Nanodrop 2000c.

Input material: naive CD4+ T cells sorted from blood. The sample's cell subset or site label, decoded: CD45RA+ positively selected. Recombination connected TRBV2 to TRBJ1-1; D gene: possibly TRBD1, on 6 matching bases. The TCR was taken from a man aged 30-40 years in good health. The nucleotides read TGTGCCAGCACGGCAGGGGTGAACACTGAAGCTTTCTTT. Its product reads: CASTAGVNTEAFF.